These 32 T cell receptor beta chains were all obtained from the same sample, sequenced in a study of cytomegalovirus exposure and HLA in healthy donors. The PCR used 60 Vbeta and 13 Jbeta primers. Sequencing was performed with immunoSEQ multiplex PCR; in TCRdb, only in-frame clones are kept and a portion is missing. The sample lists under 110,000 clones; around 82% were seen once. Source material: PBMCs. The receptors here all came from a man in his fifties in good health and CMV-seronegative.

The CDR3 region has the DNA TGTGCCTGGAGCACGGCCCGGGATCAGCCCCAGCATTTT. Translating gives CAWSTARDQPQHF. The chain employs TRBV30 and TRBJ1-5; D is uncertain. The germline V gene has CDR1 GTSNPN and CDR2 SVGIG (reference sequence). V lost 3 bases, J lost 5 bases, and 11 bases lay in between. CDR3 length: 13 residues.

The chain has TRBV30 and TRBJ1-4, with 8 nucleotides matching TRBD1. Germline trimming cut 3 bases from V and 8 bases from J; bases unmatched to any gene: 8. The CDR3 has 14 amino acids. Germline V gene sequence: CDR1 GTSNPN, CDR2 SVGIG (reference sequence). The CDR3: CAWRPTGVMEKLFF. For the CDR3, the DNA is TGTGCCTGGAGACCGACAGGGGTTATGGAAAAACTGTTTTTT.

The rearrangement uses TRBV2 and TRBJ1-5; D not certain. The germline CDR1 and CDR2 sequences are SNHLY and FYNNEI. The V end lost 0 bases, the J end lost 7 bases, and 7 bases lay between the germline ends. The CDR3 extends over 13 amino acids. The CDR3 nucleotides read TGTGCCAGCAGTGAAGCGCTAGGACAGCCCCAGCATTTT. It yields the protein CASSEALGQPQHF.

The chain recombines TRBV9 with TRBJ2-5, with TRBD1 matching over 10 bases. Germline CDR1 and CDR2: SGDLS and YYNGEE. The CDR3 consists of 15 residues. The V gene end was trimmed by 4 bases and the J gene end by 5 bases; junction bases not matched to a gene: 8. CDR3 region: CASSSADRGWETQYF. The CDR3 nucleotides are TGTGCCAGCAGCTCAGCGGACAGGGGGTGGGAGACCCAGTACTTC.

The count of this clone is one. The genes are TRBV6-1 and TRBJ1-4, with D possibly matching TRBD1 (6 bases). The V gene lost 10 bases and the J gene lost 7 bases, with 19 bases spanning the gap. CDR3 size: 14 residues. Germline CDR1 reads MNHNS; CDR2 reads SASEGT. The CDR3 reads CANGNGRGSEKLFF. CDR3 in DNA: TGTGCCAACGGGAACGGCAGGGGAAGTGAAAAACTGTTTTTT.

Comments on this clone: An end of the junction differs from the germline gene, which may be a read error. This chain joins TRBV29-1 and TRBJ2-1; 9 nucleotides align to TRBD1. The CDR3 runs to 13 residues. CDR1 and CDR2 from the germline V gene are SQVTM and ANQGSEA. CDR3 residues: CSVEGQGSNEQFF. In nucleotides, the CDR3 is TGCAGCGTGGAAGGACAGGGGAGCAATGAGCAGTTCTTC.

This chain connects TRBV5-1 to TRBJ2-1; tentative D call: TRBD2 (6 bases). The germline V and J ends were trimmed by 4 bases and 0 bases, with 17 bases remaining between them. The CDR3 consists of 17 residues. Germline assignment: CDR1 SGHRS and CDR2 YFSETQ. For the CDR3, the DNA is TGCGCCAGCAGCGCGTTTGCGGGGCGCCCCTCCTACAATGAGCAGTTCTTC. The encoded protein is CASSAFAGRPSYNEQFF.

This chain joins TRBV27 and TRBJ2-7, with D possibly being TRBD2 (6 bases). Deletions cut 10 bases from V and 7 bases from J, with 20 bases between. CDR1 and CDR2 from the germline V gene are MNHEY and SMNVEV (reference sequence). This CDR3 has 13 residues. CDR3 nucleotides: TGTGCCATCTGGGACTCTCTCTCGGGGGAGCAGTACTTC. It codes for CAIWDSLSGEQYF.

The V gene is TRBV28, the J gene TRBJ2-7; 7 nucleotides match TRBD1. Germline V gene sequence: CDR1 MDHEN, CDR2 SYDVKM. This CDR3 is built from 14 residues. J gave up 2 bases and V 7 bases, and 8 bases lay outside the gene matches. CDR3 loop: CASTGRQGTYEQYF. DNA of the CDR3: TGTGCCAGCACCGGCCGACAGGGTACCTACGAGCAGTACTTC.

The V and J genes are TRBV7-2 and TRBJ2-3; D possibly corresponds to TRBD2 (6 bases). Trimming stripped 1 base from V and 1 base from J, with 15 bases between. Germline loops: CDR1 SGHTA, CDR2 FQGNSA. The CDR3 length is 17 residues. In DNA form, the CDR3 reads TGTGCCAGCAGCTTAGATGGCGGGGCGCCACGCACAGATACGCAGTATTTT. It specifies CASSLDGGAPRTDTQYF.

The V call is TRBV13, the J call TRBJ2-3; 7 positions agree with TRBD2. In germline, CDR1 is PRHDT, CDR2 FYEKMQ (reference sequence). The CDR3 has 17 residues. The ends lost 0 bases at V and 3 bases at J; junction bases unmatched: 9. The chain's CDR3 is CASSLGRASGETDTQYF. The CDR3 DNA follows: TGTGCCAGCAGCTTAGGTCGGGCGAGCGGGGAAACAGATACGCAGTATTTT.

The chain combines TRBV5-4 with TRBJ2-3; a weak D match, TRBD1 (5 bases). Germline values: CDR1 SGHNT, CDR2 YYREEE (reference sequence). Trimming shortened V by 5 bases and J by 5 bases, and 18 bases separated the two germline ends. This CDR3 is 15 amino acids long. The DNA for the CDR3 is TGTGCCAGCAGTCAAACCCAGGGCTCTAGAGATACGCAGTATTTT. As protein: CASSQTQGSRDTQYF.

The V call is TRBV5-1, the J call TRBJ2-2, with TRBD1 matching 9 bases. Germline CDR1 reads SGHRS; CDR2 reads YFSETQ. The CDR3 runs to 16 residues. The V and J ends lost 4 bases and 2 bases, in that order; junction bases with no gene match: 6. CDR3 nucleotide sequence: TGCGCCAGCAGCCCCTTAACAGGGGGCAACACCGGGGAGCTGTTTTTT. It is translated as CASSPLTGGNTGELFF.

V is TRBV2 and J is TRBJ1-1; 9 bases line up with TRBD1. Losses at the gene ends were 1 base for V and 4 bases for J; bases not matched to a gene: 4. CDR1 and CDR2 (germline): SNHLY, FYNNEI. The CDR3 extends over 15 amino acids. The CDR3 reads CASSEDRGRGTEAFF. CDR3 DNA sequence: TGTGCCAGCAGTGAAGACAGGGGGCGAGGCACTGAAGCTTTCTTT.

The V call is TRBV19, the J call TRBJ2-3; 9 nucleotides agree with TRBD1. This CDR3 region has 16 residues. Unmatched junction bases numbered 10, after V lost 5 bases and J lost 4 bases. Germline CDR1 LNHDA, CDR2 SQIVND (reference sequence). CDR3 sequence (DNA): TGTGCCAGTAGTCCCGGGACAGGGATTAGCTCAGATACGCAGTATTTT. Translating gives CASSPGTGISSDTQYF.

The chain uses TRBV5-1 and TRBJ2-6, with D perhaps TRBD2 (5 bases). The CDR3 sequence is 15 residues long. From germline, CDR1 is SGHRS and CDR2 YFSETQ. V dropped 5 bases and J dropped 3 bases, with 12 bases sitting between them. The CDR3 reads CASSPGVGGANVLTF. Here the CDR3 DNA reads TGCGCCAGCAGTCCCGGGGTGGGTGGGGCCAACGTCCTGACTTTC.

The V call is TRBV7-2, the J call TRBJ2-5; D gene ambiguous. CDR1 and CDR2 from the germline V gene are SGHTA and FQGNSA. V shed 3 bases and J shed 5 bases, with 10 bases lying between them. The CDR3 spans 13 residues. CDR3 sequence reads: CASSLVAPETQYF. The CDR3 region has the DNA TGTGCCAGCAGCTTGGTGGCTCCTGAGACCCAGTACTTC.

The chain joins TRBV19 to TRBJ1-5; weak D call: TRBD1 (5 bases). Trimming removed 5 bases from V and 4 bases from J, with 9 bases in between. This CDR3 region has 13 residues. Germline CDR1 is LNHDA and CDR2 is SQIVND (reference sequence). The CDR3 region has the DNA TGTGCCAGTAGTGTCAGGGCGAATCAGCCCCAGCATTTT. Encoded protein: CASSVRANQPQHF.

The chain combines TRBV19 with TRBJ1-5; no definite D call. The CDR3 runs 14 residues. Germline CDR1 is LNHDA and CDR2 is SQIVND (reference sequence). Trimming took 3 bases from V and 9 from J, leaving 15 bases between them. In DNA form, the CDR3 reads TGTGCCAGTAGTATGAAGACTACCGCACTGCCCCAGCATTTT. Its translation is CASSMKTTALPQHF.

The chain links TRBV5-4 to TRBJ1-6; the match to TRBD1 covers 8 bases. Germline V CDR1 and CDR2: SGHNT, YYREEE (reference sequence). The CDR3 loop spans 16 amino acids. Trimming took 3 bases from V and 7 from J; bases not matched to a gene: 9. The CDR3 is CASSSLGTGGNSPLHF. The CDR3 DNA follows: TGTGCCAGCAGCTCCCTGGGTACAGGGGGAAATTCACCCCTCCACTTT.

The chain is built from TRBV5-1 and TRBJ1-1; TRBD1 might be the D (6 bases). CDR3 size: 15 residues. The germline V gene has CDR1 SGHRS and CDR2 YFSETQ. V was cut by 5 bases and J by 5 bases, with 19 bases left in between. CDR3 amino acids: CASRTLSSGETEAFF. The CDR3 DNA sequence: TGCGCCAGCAGAACGTTATCCTCAGGGGAAACTGAAGCTTTCTTT. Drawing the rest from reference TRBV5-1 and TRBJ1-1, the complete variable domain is KAGVTQTPRYLIKTRGQQVTLSCSPISGHRSVSWYQQTPGQGLQFLFEYFSETQRNKGNFPGRFSGRQFSNSRSEMNVSTLELGDSALYLCASRTLSSGETEAFFGQGTRLTVV.

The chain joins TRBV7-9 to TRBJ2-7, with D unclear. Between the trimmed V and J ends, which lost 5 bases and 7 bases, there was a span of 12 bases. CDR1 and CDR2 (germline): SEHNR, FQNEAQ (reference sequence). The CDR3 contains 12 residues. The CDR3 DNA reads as TGTGCCAGCAGCCCCGGCGACGGAGAGCAGTACGTC. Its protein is CASSPGDGEQYV.

The CDR3 region has the DNA TGTGCCAGCAGCGTAGGAGAGGGTAGCACAGATACGCAGTATTTT. Translated, it gives CASSVGEGSTDTQYF. The rearrangement links TRBV9 to TRBJ2-3; tentatively, D is TRBD2 (5 bases). Trimming pared 0 bases from V and 0 bases from J, leaving 8 bases between. The germline gives CDR1 SGDLS, CDR2 YYNGEE. The CDR3 loop spans 15 amino acids.

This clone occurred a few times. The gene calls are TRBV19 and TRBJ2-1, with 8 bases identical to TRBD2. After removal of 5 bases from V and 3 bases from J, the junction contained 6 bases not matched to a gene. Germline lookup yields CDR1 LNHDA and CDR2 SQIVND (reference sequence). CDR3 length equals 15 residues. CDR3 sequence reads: CASSPSGGLYNEQFF. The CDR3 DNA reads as TGTGCCAGTAGTCCCAGCGGGGGCCTCTACAATGAGCAGTTCTTC.

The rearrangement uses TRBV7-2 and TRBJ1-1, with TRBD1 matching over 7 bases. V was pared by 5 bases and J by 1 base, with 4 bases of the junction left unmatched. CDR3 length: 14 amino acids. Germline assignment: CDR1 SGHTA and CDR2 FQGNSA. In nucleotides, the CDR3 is TGTGCCAGCAGCATCACAGGGGCGAACACTGAAGCTTTCTTT. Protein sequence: CASSITGANTEAFF.

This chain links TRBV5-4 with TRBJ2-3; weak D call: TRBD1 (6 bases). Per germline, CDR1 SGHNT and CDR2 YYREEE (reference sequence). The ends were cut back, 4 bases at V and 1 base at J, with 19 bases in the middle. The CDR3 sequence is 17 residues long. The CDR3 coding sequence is TGTGCCAGCAGCAAGAGAGCAGGGGTCGTAGGCACAGATACGCAGTATTTT. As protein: CASSKRAGVVGTDTQYF. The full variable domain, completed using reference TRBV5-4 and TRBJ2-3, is ETGVTQSPTHLIKTRGQQVTLRCSSQSGHNTVSWYQQALGQGPQFIFQYYREEENGRGNFPPRFSGLQFPNYSSELNVNALELDDSALYLCASSKRAGVVGTDTQYFGPGTRLTVL.

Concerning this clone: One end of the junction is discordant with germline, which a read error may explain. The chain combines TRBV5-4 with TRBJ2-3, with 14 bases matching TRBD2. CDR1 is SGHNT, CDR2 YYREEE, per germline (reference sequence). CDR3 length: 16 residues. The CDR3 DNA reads TGTGCCAGCAGTTTGGGACTAGCGGGGGCCGGGGATACGCAGTATTTT. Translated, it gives CASSLGLAGAGDTQYF. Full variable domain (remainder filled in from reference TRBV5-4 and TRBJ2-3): ETGVTQSPTHLIKTRGQQVTLRCSSQSGHNTVSWYQQALGQGPQFIFQYYREEENGRGNFPPRFSGLQFPNYSSELNVNALELDDSALYLCASSLGLAGAGDTQYFGPGTRLTVL.

CDR3 DNA: TGCACCAGCAGCCAAACTAGCGGGGGGGCGGATACGCAGTATTTT. Encoded protein: CTSSQTSGGADTQYF. The rearrangement uses TRBV1 and TRBJ2-3; the D segment call TRBD2 is taken from the table without a DNA check. TRBV1 is a documented pseudogene. This CDR3 region has 15 residues.

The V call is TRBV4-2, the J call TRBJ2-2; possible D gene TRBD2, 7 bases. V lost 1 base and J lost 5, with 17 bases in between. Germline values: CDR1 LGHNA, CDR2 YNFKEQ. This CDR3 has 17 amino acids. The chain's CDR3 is CASSQGLTGLVTGELFF. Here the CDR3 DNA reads TGTGCCAGCAGCCAAGGCCTGACAGGACTAGTAACCGGGGAGCTGTTTTTT.

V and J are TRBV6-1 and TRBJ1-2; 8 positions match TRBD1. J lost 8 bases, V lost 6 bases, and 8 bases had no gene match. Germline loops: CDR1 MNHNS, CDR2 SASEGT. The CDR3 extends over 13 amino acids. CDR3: CASRPGQAEGYTF. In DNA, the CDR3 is TGTGCCAGCAGGCCGGGACAGGCGGAGGGCTACACCTTC.

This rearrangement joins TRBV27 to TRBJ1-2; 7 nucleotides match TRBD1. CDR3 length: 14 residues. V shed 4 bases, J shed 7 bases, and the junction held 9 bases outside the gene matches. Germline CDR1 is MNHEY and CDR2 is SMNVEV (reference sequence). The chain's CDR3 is CASSSTGSRGGYTF. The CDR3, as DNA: TGTGCCAGCAGTTCGACAGGGAGTCGCGGTGGCTACACCTTC.

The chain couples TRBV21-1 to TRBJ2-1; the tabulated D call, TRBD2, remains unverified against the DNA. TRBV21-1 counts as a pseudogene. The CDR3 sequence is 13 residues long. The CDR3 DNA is TGTGCCACCGTCACTAGCGGGATCAATGAGCAGTTCTTC. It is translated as CATVTSGINEQFF.